This T cell receptor (beta chain) was obtained from a study of early T cells in non-severe SARS-CoV-2 infection. Trimming took 5 bases from V and 5 from J, leaving 7 bases between them. The CDR3 is 12 amino acids. This clonotype came up many times. TCRdb passed the 5' RACE reads through MiXCR, listing each CDR3 protein once. Among around 67,000 distinct CDR3 sequences listed, 12% were seen once. Sample: whole blood. The chain has TRBV12-3 or TRBV12-4 and TRBJ1-5, with D tentatively TRBD1 (5 bases). This sequence was found in an adult who was a healthcare worker with PCR-confirmed SARS-CoV-2 infection or an uninfected control (not recorded which). The CDR3 here is CASSPGHQPQHF. The CDR3 bases are TGTGCCAGCAGTCCGGGGCATCAGCCCCAGCATTTT.